The 10 T cell receptor beta chains listed next were all sequenced from one sample in a study of CD8+CD57+ T cells in acquired aplastic anemia. Patients chosen for sequencing had shown CD8+CD57+ cell expansion by flow cytometry. Genomic DNA served as template for TCR beta VDJ and CDR3 profiling. TCRdb reanalysed the reads using MiXCR and keeps one entry per CDR3 protein. Of around 200,000 distinct CDR3 sequences listed, roughly two thirds are singletons. The sequencing input was sorted CD4+, CD8+, or CD8+CD57+ T cells (not recorded which) from PBMCs. The source of these receptors is a human donor with aplastic anemia.

Remarks on this clonotype: The junction does not match germline at one end; this may be a read error. V usage is TRBV5-4 and J usage is TRBJ2-2; a possible D gene is TRBD2 (5 bases). Germline V gene lookup returns CDR1 SGHNT and CDR2 YYREEE (reference sequence). The CDR3 is 12 residues long. The CDR3 loop reads CASSTDTGELLF. The CDR3 nucleotides are TGTGCCAGCAGCACAGACACCGGGGAGCTGCTTTTT. Full variable domain (missing parts from reference TRBV5-4 and TRBJ2-2): ETGVTQSPTHLIKTRGQQVTLRCSSQSGHNTVSWYQQALGQGPQFIFQYYREEENGRGNFPPRFSGLQFPNYSSELNVNALELDDSALYLCASSTDTGELLFGEGSRLTVL.

In this sample, this clonotype turned up a few times. The chain has TRBV10-2 and TRBJ1-2; D gene uncertain. CDR3 length: 14 residues. Germline-derived CDR1 and CDR2 are WSHSY and SAAADI. Trimming removed 4 bases at V and 5 bases at J, with 14 bases between. As DNA, the CDR3 is TGCGCCAGCAGTGCCACACCCTCATTATATGGCTACACCTTC. Translating gives CASSATPSLYGYTF.

This chain links TRBV12-3 or TRBV12-4 with TRBJ1-2; tentatively, D is TRBD1 (6 bases). The germline V and J ends were trimmed by 1 base and 6 bases, with 9 bases remaining between them. The CDR3 extends over 13 amino acids. CDR3 in amino acids: CASSLGGADGYTF. The CDR3, as DNA: TGTGCCAGCAGTTTAGGGGGGGCTGATGGCTACACCTTC.

The rearrangement links TRBV24-1 to TRBJ2-1; 9 bases fit TRBD2. The J segment lost 8 bases and the V segment lost 3 bases, leaving 7 bases of the junction unmatched. There are 15 residues in the CDR3. The V gene's germline CDR1 is KGHDR and CDR2 SFDVKD. CDR3 nucleotide sequence: TGTGCCACCAGTGATCATCGGACTAGCGTGGATGAGCAGTTCTTC. It translates to CATSDHRTSVDEQFF.

The chain couples TRBV7-9 to TRBJ2-2; TRBD2 aligns across 8 bases. The CDR3 consists of 16 residues. The junction had 9 bases not matched to a gene; V was cut back by 3 bases and J by 6 bases. CDR1 SEHNR and CDR2 FQNEAQ come from the germline V gene (reference sequence). CDR3 region: CASSFTAGGGPGELFF. The CDR3, as DNA: TGTGCCAGCAGCTTTACGGCGGGAGGAGGGCCCGGGGAGCTGTTTTTT.

The V and J genes are TRBV10-3 and TRBJ1-5, with D hard to call. CDR3 length: 13 residues. Trimming took off 1 base at V and 4 bases at J, with 5 bases between the two ends. Looked up from germline, CDR1 is ENHRY and CDR2 is SYGVKD. The CDR3 sequence: CAISELGNQPQHF. As DNA, the CDR3 is TGTGCCATCAGTGAGTTGGGAAATCAGCCCCAGCATTTT.

This rearrangement joins TRBV29-1 to TRBJ2-5; 15 bases align to TRBD2. The V gene's germline CDR1 is SQVTM and CDR2 ANQGSEA. V dropped 6 bases and J dropped 2; count of bases not matched to a gene: 7. The CDR3 spans 16 residues. CDR3 loop: CSVGGLAGGIQETQYF. The CDR3 DNA reads as TGCAGCGTAGGCGGACTAGCGGGAGGGATACAAGAGACCCAGTACTTC.

In the case of this clonotype: A read error may explain this, as a much larger clone is one base away. This sequence joins TRBV10-1 and TRBJ1-2; D not resolved. The CDR3 has 16 residues. Germline V CDR1 and CDR2: WNHNN, SYGVQD (reference sequence). The CDR3 spells CASSFRPDTTPDGYAF. CDR3 coding DNA: TGTGCCAGCAGTTTCCGCCCGGATACTACACCGGATGGCTACGCCTTC.

The chain uses TRBV7-9 and TRBJ2-7; perhaps TRBD1 as D (6 bases). V shed 5 bases and J shed 3 bases, with 17 bases lying between them. This CDR3 comprises 15 residues. Per the germline V gene, CDR1 is SEHNR and CDR2 is FQNEAQ (reference sequence). The CDR3 here is CASSLGARGGYEQYF. The CDR3 DNA is TGTGCCAGCAGCCTAGGCGCTCGAGGGGGCTACGAGCAGTACTTC. Drawing the rest from reference TRBV7-9 and TRBJ2-7, the complete variable domain is DTGVSQNPRHKITKRGQNVTFRCDPISEHNRLYWYRQTLGQGPEFLTYFQNEAQLEKSRLLSDRFSAERPKGSFSTLEIQRTEQGDSAMYLCASSLGARGGYEQYFGPGTRLTVT.

This clonotype has at least ten counts. Relative to the germline gene, one junction end is altered; a read error may explain this. This chain uses TRBV5-1 with TRBJ2-7, with 8 bases aligning to TRBD1. CDR3 length: 14 residues. Germline V gene sequence: CDR1 SGHRS, CDR2 YFSETQ. The CDR3 coding sequence is TGTGCCAGCAGCTCCGGGACAGGCTCCTACGAGCAGTACTTC. It is translated as CASSSGTGSYEQYF.